The clone carrying this TCR beta chain appeared many times. The entry originates in a study of regulatory T cells in long-lasting Graves disease. Construction of TCR beta libraries relied on iRepertoire HTBI primers and on Arm-PCR targeting CDR3 regions. One entry per CDR3 protein, called by TCRdb with MiXCR from the multiplex PCR reads. The sample comprises about 470,000 distinct CDR3 sequences, less than 25% of which are singletons, and over 7.5% rests with the top ten. Described time point: persistent/refractory GD, antithyroid drugs over 5 years with positive TRAb. The TCR library was made from RNA extracted from PBMCs. The ends lost 3 bases at V and 3 bases at J; junction bases unmatched: 1. The CDR3 runs 13 residues. Germline-derived CDR1 and CDR2 are SNHLY and FYNNEI.

The gene calls are TRBV2 and TRBJ1-1; 7 positions agree with TRBD1. The starting material was peripheral blood mononuclear cells (PBMCs), obtained when the disease was refractory, from a patient treated with antithyroid drugs. This sequence was found in a female donor with Graves disease. In DNA, the CDR3 is TGTGCCAGCAGTGATCAGGGGGACACTGAAGCTTTCTTT. Translated, it gives CASSDQGDTEAFF.